These T cell receptor beta chains were read from a single sample in a study of OX40 agonist ivuxolimab in advanced cancers. Clones were read by immunoSEQ multiplex PCR, and TCRdb kept only the in-frame ones, dropping some. The data hold about 63,000 clones, with 85% to 90% observed a single time. Specimen: CD4+ or CD8+ T cells sorted from blood, collected in a trial of the OX40 agonist ivuxolimab. These receptors originate from an adult with an advanced solid tumor such as melanoma, head and neck, liver or kidney cancer. CDR3s include the opening cysteine and the closing phenylalanine or tryptophan. Fields, in order: J gene, D gene, V gene, CDR3 length, clone size, CDR3 protein, CDR3 DNA. The D gene is left open where the match is weak. Clone size is shown for a subset of rows, as once, few, many or a class of expanded clone.

>TRBJ1-1|-|TRBV2|14|-
CASSVRAGNTEAFF
TGTGCCAGCAGTGTTCGCGCGGGCAACACTGAAGCTTTCTTT
>TRBJ1-1|-|TRBV6-6|15|-
CASSYSRRMNTEAFF
TGTGCCAGCAGTTACTCGAGACGGATGAACACTGAAGCTTTCTTT
>TRBJ1-2|-|TRBV18|15|-
CASSPQPGELYGYTF
TGTGCCAGCTCACCACAGCCCGGCGAACTCTATGGCTACACCTTC
>TRBJ1-1|-|TRBV7-3|13|-
CASSLYENTEAFF
TGTGCCAGCAGCTTATATGAGAACACTGAAGCTTTCTTT
>TRBJ1-2|TRBD1|TRBV11-2|14|-
CASSLGDRVAGYTF
TGTGCCAGCAGCTTGGGTGACAGGGTTGCTGGCTACACCTTC
>TRBJ2-7|TRBD2|TRBV9|15|-
CASSPRTSGMGEQYF
TGTGCCAGCAGCCCGCGGACTAGCGGGATGGGAGAGCAGTACTTC
>TRBJ2-3|TRBD2|TRBV7-8|15|-
CASSLALAGAPTQYF
TGTGCCAGCAGCTTAGCTCTAGCGGGGGCCCCGACGCAGTATTTT
>TRBJ2-5|-|TRBV7-9|12|-
CASSLAQETQYF
TGTGCCAGCAGCTTAGCCCAAGAGACCCAGTACTTC
>TRBJ1-1|-|TRBV5-1|12|-
CASRSRDTEAFF
TGCGCCAGCCGTAGTAGGGACACTGAAGCTTTCTTT
>TRBJ2-3|TRBD1|TRBV6-5|15|-
CASRIRGTGADTQYF
TGTGCCAGCAGGATCCGCGGGACAGGGGCAGATACGCAGTATTTT
>TRBJ1-3|-|TRBV19|15|-
CASSRTGTSGNTIYF
TGTGCCAGTAGCCGAACAGGGACCTCTGGAAACACCATATATTTT
>TRBJ1-1|-|TRBV29-1|13|-
CSVDGGSSTEAFF
TGCAGCGTTGATGGTGGCTCGAGCACTGAAGCTTTCTTT
>TRBJ2-5|-|TRBV7-2|14|once
CASSHRDPRWTQYF
TGTGCCAGCAGCCACCGGGACCCTAGATGGACCCAGTACTTC
>TRBJ2-2|TRBD1|TRBV7-8|16|-
CASSLVTGRNTGELFF
TGTGCCAGCAGCTTAGTGACAGGGCGAAACACCGGGGAGCTGTTTTTT
>TRBJ2-7|-|TRBV5-1|14|-
CASSFGGGLYEQYF
TGCGCCAGCAGCTTTGGAGGGGGCCTCTACGAGCAGTACTTC
>TRBJ1-5|-|TRBV2|14|-
CASSGHLNNQPQHF
TGTGCCAGCTCGGGGCACCTAAATAATCAGCCCCAGCATTTT
>TRBJ2-1|TRBD2|TRBV6-4|13|-
CASSDSRGGEQFF
TGTGCCAGCAGTGACTCACGGGGGGGTGAGCAGTTCTTC
>TRBJ2-1|-|TRBV9|14|-
CASSLNRPADEQFF
TGTGCCAGCAGCCTTAACAGGCCGGCGGATGAGCAGTTCTTC
>TRBJ2-6|-|TRBV7-2|16|-
CASSLGAGSGANVLTF
TGTGCCAGCAGCTTAGGGGCCGGATCTGGGGCCAACGTCCTGACTTTC
>TRBJ2-1|-|TRBV6-6|10|-
CASVSDEQFF
TGTGCCAGCGTCAGCGATGAGCAGTTCTTC
>TRBJ1-1|-|TRBV29-1|12|-
CSVGPTNTEAFF
TGCAGCGTCGGGCCCACTAACACTGAAGCTTTCTTT
>TRBJ2-1|-|TRBV18|13|-
CASSPSGINEQFF
TGTGCCAGCTCACCATCCGGGATAAATGAGCAGTTCTTC
>TRBJ2-2|-|TRBV6-4|14|-
CASSAQPNTGELFF
TGTGCCAGCAGTGCACAGCCGAACACCGGGGAGCTGTTTTTT
>TRBJ2-1|-|TRBV30|15|-
CAWSVGRGAYNEQFF
TGTGCCTGGAGTGTAGGGAGGGGGGCCTACAATGAGCAGTTCTTC
>TRBJ1-2|-|TRBV2|15|few
CASRAQSQAPYGYTF
TGTGCCAGCAGGGCACAGAGTCAGGCCCCCTATGGCTACACCTTC
>TRBJ2-1|-|TRBV6-1|17|-
CASSGVNYLTSYNEQFF
TGTGCCAGCAGTGGAGTGAACTACCTCACCTCCTACAATGAGCAGTTCTTC
>TRBJ1-2|TRBD1|TRBV19|14|-
CASSAGQTLYGYTF
TGTGCCAGTAGTGCGGGACAGACTCTCTATGGCTACACCTTC
>TRBJ1-4|-|TRBV7-9|15|few
CASSAGTVTNEKLFF
TGTGCCAGCAGCGCCGGGACGGTGACTAATGAAAAACTGTTTTTT
>TRBJ1-1|-|TRBV6-6|16|once
CASSSPLWEGNTEAFF
TGTGCCAGCAGTTCCCCATTGTGGGAGGGGAACACTGAAGCTTTCTTT
>TRBJ1-1|-|TRBV23-1|16|-
CASSHPETETNTEAFF
TGCGCCAGCAGTCACCCCGAGACCGAGACTAACACTGAAGCTTTCTTT
>TRBJ2-7|-|TRBV30|14|-
CAWSKTGWNNEQYF
TGTGCCTGGAGTAAAACAGGGTGGAACAACGAGCAGTACTTC
>TRBJ1-2|-|TRBV30|13|-
CAIIPGTFYGYTF
TGTGCCATAATCCCCGGCACCTTCTATGGCTACACCTTC
>TRBJ1-2|-|TRBV6-1|13|-
CASRDRQSDGYTF
TGTGCCAGCAGGGATCGGCAGTCGGACGGCTACACCTTC
>TRBJ2-3|-|TRBV5-1|15|few
CASSLEEARTDTQYF
TGCGCCAGCAGCCTGGAGGAGGCCCGCACAGATACGCAGTATTTT
>TRBJ2-3|-|TRBV5-1|16|-
CASSLLPGVRTDTQYF
TGCGCCAGCAGCTTATTACCTGGGGTGCGCACAGATACGCAGTATTTT
>TRBJ1-5|-|TRBV9|13|-
CASSASPDQPQHF
TGTGCCAGCAGCGCGTCGCCCGATCAGCCCCAGCATTTT
>TRBJ2-7|-|TRBV6-1|14|-
CASSNPAGTYEQYF
TGTGCCAGCAGCAACCCCGCAGGGACCTACGAGCAGTACTTC
>TRBJ2-1|TRBD2|TRBV5-1|16|-
CASSAGLAGGANEQFF
TGCGCCAGCAGCGCGGGACTAGCGGGAGGCGCCAATGAGCAGTTCTTC
>TRBJ2-4|-|TRBV30|16|-
CAWSVGGGAPHHIQYF
TGTGCCTGGAGTGTAGGGGGGGGAGCCCCCCACCACATTCAGTACTTC
>TRBJ2-7|-|TRBV6-1|14|-
CASGTQGGSYEQYF
TGTGCCAGCGGTACTCAGGGGGGCTCCTACGAGCAGTACTTC
>TRBJ2-6|TRBD1|TRBV7-2|16|-
CASSRQGAGGANVLTF
TGTGCCAGCAGCCGACAGGGGGCGGGCGGGGCCAACGTCCTGACTTTC
>TRBJ1-2|-|TRBV5-6|13|-
CASSSGRGTGYTF
TGTGCCAGCAGCTCTGGTCGGGGAACGGGCTACACCTTC
>TRBJ2-2|-|TRBV7-3|14|-
CASSLERFTGELFF
TGTGCCAGCAGCTTAGAAAGGTTCACCGGGGAGCTGTTTTTT
>TRBJ2-7|-|TRBV29-1|13|-
CSVLRGGRGEQYF
TGCAGCGTGTTGAGAGGGGGGCGAGGCGAGCAGTACTTC
>TRBJ2-5|TRBD1|TRBV11-2|13|-
CASVQGLQETQYF
TGTGCCAGCGTACAGGGGTTACAAGAGACCCAGTACTTC
>TRBJ2-2|-|TRBV30|16|few
CAWRPRVRRNTGELFF
TGTGCCTGGAGGCCCAGGGTCAGAAGGAACACCGGGGAGCTGTTTTTT
>TRBJ2-5|TRBD1|TRBV7-8|13|-
CASSSDRGLEQYF
TGTGCCAGCAGCTCGGACAGGGGGCTTGAGCAGTACTTC
>TRBJ2-3|-|TRBV6-6|12|once
CASSHNVDTQYF
TGTGCCAGCAGTCACAACGTGGATACGCAGTATTTT
>TRBJ2-6|-|TRBV4-3|17|once
CASSLGVGVAGANVLTF
TGCGCCAGCAGTCTTGGGGTAGGGGTTGCTGGGGCCAACGTCCTGACTTTC
>TRBJ1-2|-|TRBV6-6|13|-
CASSSGHGYGYTF
TGTGCCAGCAGTTCGGGACACGGTTATGGCTACACCTTC
>TRBJ2-3|-|TRBV28|13|-
CASSTPGTDTQYF
TGTGCCAGCAGTACCCCTGGGACGGATACGCAGTATTTT